This T cell receptor beta chain was sequenced for a study of cytomegalovirus exposure and HLA in healthy donors. Study in general: Sequencing of 150 million to 200 million T cells in an earlier analysis found 100 million to 140 million unique TCR beta sequences.

Remarks on this clone: Antigen unknown.

CDR1 is SGHDT and CDR2 is YYEEEE in the germline V gene. Trimming shortened V by 4 bases and J by 4 bases, and 12 bases separated the two germline ends. The CDR3 contains 13 residues. Study-level findings and limits: Judged likely to be a sequencing artifact was a cluster of highly shared sequence variants. HLA restriction was apparent for most CMV-associated TCR beta chains in a later analysis.

PCR amplification relied on 60 Vbeta primers (plus 13 Jbeta primers). Using immunoSEQ multiplex PCR, the repertoire was profiled, and TCRdb retains in-frame clones only, with some absent. Among approximately 78,000 clones listed, 65% to 70% were seen once. Input material: PBMCs. The chain links TRBV5-6 to TRBJ2-7; a possible D gene is TRBD2 (6 bases). This receptor was obtained from a man in his forties or fifties in good health and CMV-seropositive. The CDR3 spells CASSVAGLYEQYF. DNA for the CDR3: TGTGCCAGCAGCGTCGCGGGGTTGTACGAGCAGTACTTC. Variable domain in full (rest from reference TRBV5-6 and TRBJ2-7): DAGVTQSPTHLIKTRGQQVTLRCSPKSGHDTVSWYQQALGQGPQFIFQYYEEEERQRGNFPDRFSGHQFPNYSSELNVNALLLGDSALYLCASSVAGLYEQYFGPGTRLTVT.